Following are 27 T cell receptor beta chains from one sample sequenced in a study of blood T cell repertoires in COVID-19. TCRdb's table, derived via immunoSEQ multiplex PCR, lists solely in-frame clones and lacks some. Among about 100,000 clones listed, approximately 83% were seen once. The sequenced material came from peripheral blood. These receptors all stem from a man aged 60-69 years with acute or convalescent COVID-19.

V is TRBV11-2 and J is TRBJ1-4; D not certain. The germline V gene encodes CDR1 SGHAT and CDR2 FQNNGV. This CDR3 comprises 14 residues. V gave up 1 base and J gave up 7 bases, with 10 bases separating them. CDR3 in amino acids: CASSLGGFGEKLFF. Written as DNA, the CDR3 is TGTGCCAGCAGCTTAGGAGGGTTCGGTGAAAAACTGTTTTTT. Combining the CDR3 with reference TRBV11-2 and TRBJ1-4 gives the whole variable domain EAGVAQSPRYKIIEKRQSVAFWCNPISGHATLYWYQQILGQGPKLLIQFQNNGVVDDSQLPKDRFSAERLKGVDSTLKIQPAKLEDSAVYLCASSLGGFGEKLFFGSGTQLSVL.

The chain carries TRBV19 and TRBJ1-5, with TRBD1 as a possible D gene (6 bases). The CDR3 spans 15 residues. CDR1 LNHDA and CDR2 SQIVND come from the germline V gene (reference sequence). V dropped 5 bases and J dropped 0 bases, with 11 bases sitting between them. In DNA form, the CDR3 reads TGTGCCAGTAGTGGGACAAGCTATAGCAATCAGCCCCAGCATTTT. This codes for CASSGTSYSNQPQHF.

This clone was seen a few times. The rearrangement uses TRBV19 and TRBJ2-5; D call uncertain. Trimming removed 10 bases from V and 4 bases from J, with 19 bases in between. Looked up from germline, CDR1 is LNHDA and CDR2 is SQIVND (reference sequence). This CDR3 is built from 14 residues. CDR3 sequence (DNA): TGTGCCACCGCCTCCCTGAGGAGCTCAGAGACCCAGTACTTC. The encoded protein is CATASLRSSETQYF.

The chain uses TRBV7-8 and TRBJ2-5, with 10 bases matching TRBD1. Per the germline V gene, CDR1 is SGHVS and CDR2 is FQNEAQ. V shed 5 bases and J 5 bases; nucleotides not matched to a gene: 5. The CDR3 extends over 14 amino acids. The CDR3 nucleotides read TGTGCCAGCAGCACCGGGGACAGGGGCGAGACCCAGTACTTC. As protein: CASSTGDRGETQYF.

The rearrangement links TRBV5-6 to TRBJ1-3; D remains unclear. This CDR3 has 13 residues. Germline assignment: CDR1 SGHDT and CDR2 YYEEEE. Trimming shortened V by 2 bases and J by 6 bases, and 9 bases separated the two germline ends. Here the CDR3 DNA reads TGTGCCAGCAGCTTAACAGAAGAAAACACCATATATTTT. Amino acid sequence: CASSLTEENTIYF.

CDR3 residues: CASKEGQGPYEQYF. As DNA, the CDR3 is TGTGCCAGCAAGGAGGGACAGGGCCCCTACGAGCAGTACTTC. The genes are TRBV27 and TRBJ2-7; 9 nucleotides align to TRBD1. The CDR3 totals 14 residues. Germline CDR1 is MNHEY and CDR2 is SMNVEV (reference sequence). V was pared by 7 bases and J by 2 bases, with 6 bases of the junction left unmatched.

This rearrangement joins TRBV7-2 to TRBJ1-2; 7 nucleotides line up with TRBD1. Germline loops: CDR1 SGHTA, CDR2 FQGNSA. This CDR3 contains 15 residues. V was clipped by 0 bases and J by 5 bases; unmatched bases: 6. The CDR3 region has the DNA TGTGCCAGCAGCTTAGCACCGGCGGGACAGTATGGCTACACCTTC. Translated, it gives CASSLAPAGQYGYTF.

This clone has just one count. The chain recombines TRBV19 with TRBJ1-1; D gene ambiguous. The germline CDR1 and CDR2 sequences are LNHDA and SQIVND (reference sequence). Trimming removed 3 bases from V and 1 base from J, with 6 bases in between. This CDR3 spans 13 amino acids. CDR3 loop: CASSMGPNTEAFF. The DNA for the CDR3 is TGTGCCAGTAGTATGGGCCCGAACACTGAAGCTTTCTTT.

V usage is TRBV7-7 and J usage is TRBJ2-5; 7 nucleotides align to TRBD2. The V and J ends lost 1 base and 1 base, in that order; junction bases with no gene match: 6. The CDR3 has 16 residues. In germline, CDR1 is SSHAT, CDR2 FNYEAQ (reference sequence). CDR3 residues: CASSLGLAAGQETQYF. CDR3 coding DNA: TGTGCCAGCAGCTTAGGGCTAGCGGCCGGCCAAGAGACCCAGTACTTC.

The chain has TRBV30 and TRBJ2-1; 8 nucleotides match TRBD1. From germline, CDR1 is GTSNPN and CDR2 SVGIG (reference sequence). V lost 3 bases to trimming and J lost 7 bases; unmatched junction nucleotides: 11. The CDR3 length is 15 residues. CDR3 coding DNA: TGTGCCTGGAGCCCCGGGACAGGCTCGGGGAATGAGCAGTTCTTC. It yields the protein CAWSPGTGSGNEQFF.

The CDR3 here is CASSLGNRGRPNEQYF. The CDR3 DNA sequence: TGTGCCAGCAGCTTAGGTAACAGGGGGCGCCCCAACGAGCAGTACTTC. V usage is TRBV7-2 and J usage is TRBJ2-7, with 9 bases lining up with TRBD1. CDR1 SGHTA and CDR2 FQGNSA come from the germline V gene. The CDR3 loop spans 16 amino acids. V lost 1 base, J lost 5 bases, and 9 bases stayed unmatched. The full variable domain, with the rest looked up from reference TRBV7-2 and TRBJ2-7, is GAGVSQSPSNKVTEKGKDVELRCDPISGHTALYWYRQSLGQGLEFLIYFQGNSAPDKSGLPSDRFSAERTGGSVSTLTIQRTQQEDSAVYLCASSLGNRGRPNEQYFGPGTRLTVT.

There are a few counts of this clone. The J gene is TRBJ2-3, the V gene TRBV2; 7 nucleotides agree with TRBD2. Germline V CDR1 and CDR2: SNHLY, FYNNEI. The CDR3 extends over 13 amino acids. After removal of 4 bases from V and 3 bases from J, the junction contained 1 base not matched to a gene. The CDR3 spells CASSVGGTDTQYF. In DNA form, the CDR3 reads TGTGCCAGCAGTGTGGGGGGGACAGATACGCAGTATTTT.

CDR3 sequence (DNA): TGCGCCAGCAGCCCCCGTGGGGGAGGAAGACGGGTAAACACCGGGGAGCTGTTTTTT. It translates to CASSPRGGGRRVNTGELFF. This sequence joins TRBV4-1 and TRBJ2-2; TRBD2 is a possible D gene (6 bases). This CDR3 is built from 19 residues. CDR1 and CDR2 from the germline V gene are MGHRA and YSYEKL. Trimming took off 4 bases at V and 2 bases at J, with 23 bases between the two ends.

The chain carries TRBV11-2 and TRBJ2-1; TRBD1 matches at 8 bases. Unmatched junction bases numbered 6, after V lost 1 base and J lost 4 bases. Germline loops: CDR1 SGHAT, CDR2 FQNNGV. The CDR3 contains 16 residues. CDR3 in amino acids: CASSLGGQGAYNEQFF. CDR3 coding DNA: TGTGCCAGCAGCTTAGGCGGGCAGGGGGCTTACAATGAGCAGTTCTTC. The whole variable domain, filled in from reference TRBV11-2 and TRBJ2-1, reads EAGVAQSPRYKIIEKRQSVAFWCNPISGHATLYWYQQILGQGPKLLIQFQNNGVVDDSQLPKDRFSAERLKGVDSTLKIQPAKLEDSAVYLCASSLGGQGAYNEQFFGPGTRLTVL.

The J gene is TRBJ1-6, the V gene TRBV5-1; D not certain. CDR3 length equals 15 residues. CDR1 is SGHRS, CDR2 YFSETQ, per germline. With 0 bases removed from V and 7 bases from J, the gap between germline ends came to 11 bases. The DNA of the CDR3 is TGCGCCAGCAGCTTGGAGGTGGCAGCGAATTCACCCCTCCACTTT. Encoded protein: CASSLEVAANSPLHF. Looking up the rest from reference TRBV5-1 and TRBJ1-6 gives the full variable domain: KAGVTQTPRYLIKTRGQQVTLSCSPISGHRSVSWYQQTPGQGLQFLFEYFSETQRNKGNFPGRFSGRQFSNSRSEMNVSTLELGDSALYLCASSLEVAANSPLHFGNGTRLTVT.

This rearrangement joins TRBV27 to TRBJ2-5; D remains ambiguous. V gave up 2 bases and J gave up 4 bases, with 14 bases separating them. The CDR3 sequence is 15 residues long. Per germline, CDR1 MNHEY and CDR2 SMNVEV (reference sequence). CDR3 protein: CASSLDLERIETQYF. In DNA form, the CDR3 reads TGTGCCAGCAGTTTAGATCTGGAGCGTATAGAGACCCAGTACTTC.

The chain joins TRBV21-1 to TRBJ1-4; whether TRBD1, the table's D call, matches the DNA was not checked. TRBV21-1 is a recognized pseudogene. The CDR3 consists of 15 residues. CDR3 amino acids: CASSKLEAGNEKLFF. The CDR3 DNA sequence: TGTGCCAGCAGCAAACTTGAGGCAGGGAACGAAAAACTGTTTTTT.

This rearrangement joins TRBV6-5 to TRBJ2-3, with 11 bases aligning to TRBD2. Unmatched junction bases numbered 3, after V lost 6 bases and J lost 4 bases. The CDR3 length is 14 residues. Germline CDR1 reads MNHEY; CDR2 reads SVGAGI. In DNA form, the CDR3 reads TGTGCCAGCAGGCCGGGACTAGCGGCAGATACGCAGTATTTT. Amino acids: CASRPGLAADTQYF.

V and J are TRBV9 and TRBJ2-6, with D perhaps matching TRBD1 (6 bases). The CDR3 is 18 residues long. The germline V gene encodes CDR1 SGDLS and CDR2 YYNGEE. Trimming shortened V by 2 bases and J by 0 bases, and 15 bases separated the two germline ends. The CDR3 loop reads CASSVIPGQPSGANVLTF. For the CDR3, the DNA is TGTGCCAGCAGCGTTATCCCTGGACAGCCCTCTGGGGCCAACGTCCTGACTTTC.

The V call is TRBV6-1, the J call TRBJ1-1; TRBD1 might be the D (6 bases). Germline-derived CDR1 and CDR2 are MNHNS and SASEGT. This CDR3 spans 18 amino acids. V was shortened by 1 base and J by 2 bases, with 20 bases between the two germline ends. CDR3 region: CASSEEWQGRVGNTEAFF. CDR3 DNA sequence: TGTGCCAGCAGTGAAGAATGGCAGGGGAGGGTGGGAAACACTGAAGCTTTCTTT.

The chain combines TRBV6-5 with TRBJ1-1; the match to TRBD1 covers 12 bases. CDR3 size: 15 residues. Germline values: CDR1 MNHEY, CDR2 SVGAGI. Trimming cost V 7 bases and J 4 bases; bases outside gene matches: 7. The CDR3 loop reads CASNLGQGALTEAFF. CDR3 coding DNA: TGTGCCAGCAATCTGGGACAGGGGGCGCTCACTGAAGCTTTCTTT.

V is TRBV5-5 and J is TRBJ2-5; no firm D call. In germline, CDR1 is SGHKS, CDR2 YYEKEE (reference sequence). Between the trimmed V and J ends, which lost 1 base and 7 bases, there was a span of 11 bases. This CDR3 has 13 amino acids. DNA for the CDR3: TGTGCCAGCAGCTTGACGGGTTCTGTGACCCAGTACTTC. The encoded protein is CASSLTGSVTQYF.

The CDR3 nucleotides read TGTGCCAGCAGCACCCGACAGGCTATTAATGAAAAACTGTTTTTT. This codes for CASSTRQAINEKLFF. This chain uses TRBV7-9 with TRBJ1-4; TRBD1 is a possible D gene (6 bases). This CDR3 has 15 amino acids. The V gene's germline CDR1 is SEHNR and CDR2 FQNEAQ (reference sequence). Trimming pared 5 bases from V and 4 bases from J, leaving 14 bases between.

As DNA, the CDR3 is TGTGCCAGCAGCCCGGGACAGGGGTTTTGGAACACTGAAGCTTTCTTT. Its translation is CASSPGQGFWNTEAFF. This chain connects TRBV6-6 to TRBJ1-1; 10 bases map to TRBD1. The V gene's germline CDR1 is MNHNY and CDR2 SVGAGI (reference sequence). The junction had 8 bases not matched to a gene; V was cut back by 6 bases and J by 1 base. This CDR3 comprises 16 residues.

The table lists this clone with a few counts. The V gene is TRBV7-9, the J gene TRBJ1-2; TRBD1 matches at 7 bases. The CDR3 loop spans 15 amino acids. Germline CDR1 reads SEHNR; CDR2 reads FQNEAQ (reference sequence). The V and J ends lost 0 bases and 8 bases, in that order; junction bases with no gene match: 9. The CDR3 DNA follows: TGTGCCAGCAGCTTAGCGGAGGAGGGGGCAAAAGGCTACACCTTC. Amino acids: CASSLAEEGAKGYTF.

The V gene is TRBV24-1, the J gene TRBJ1-4; no definite D call. Deletions cut 7 bases from V and 8 bases from J, with 19 bases between. The CDR3 has 15 amino acids. Germline V gene sequence: CDR1 KGHDR, CDR2 SFDVKD. This chain's CDR3 is CATRYPGVRSEKLFF. CDR3 bases: TGTGCCACCAGATATCCGGGAGTTAGAAGCGAAAAACTGTTTTTT.

This clone rates as medium-sized. V is TRBV5-6 and J is TRBJ1-5; no reliable D call. The CDR3 has 13 amino acids. Trimming took 0 bases from V and 6 from J, leaving 7 bases between them. Germline V gene data show CDR1 as SGHDT and CDR2 as YYEEEE. The CDR3, as DNA: TGTGCCAGCAGCTTGGCCCCCGGTCAGCCCCAGCATTTT. This gives the protein CASSLAPGQPQHF. Complete variable domain (other parts from reference TRBV5-6 and TRBJ1-5): DAGVTQSPTHLIKTRGQQVTLRCSPKSGHDTVSWYQQALGQGPQFIFQYYEEEERQRGNFPDRFSGHQFPNYSSELNVNALLLGDSALYLCASSLAPGQPQHFGDGTRLSIL.